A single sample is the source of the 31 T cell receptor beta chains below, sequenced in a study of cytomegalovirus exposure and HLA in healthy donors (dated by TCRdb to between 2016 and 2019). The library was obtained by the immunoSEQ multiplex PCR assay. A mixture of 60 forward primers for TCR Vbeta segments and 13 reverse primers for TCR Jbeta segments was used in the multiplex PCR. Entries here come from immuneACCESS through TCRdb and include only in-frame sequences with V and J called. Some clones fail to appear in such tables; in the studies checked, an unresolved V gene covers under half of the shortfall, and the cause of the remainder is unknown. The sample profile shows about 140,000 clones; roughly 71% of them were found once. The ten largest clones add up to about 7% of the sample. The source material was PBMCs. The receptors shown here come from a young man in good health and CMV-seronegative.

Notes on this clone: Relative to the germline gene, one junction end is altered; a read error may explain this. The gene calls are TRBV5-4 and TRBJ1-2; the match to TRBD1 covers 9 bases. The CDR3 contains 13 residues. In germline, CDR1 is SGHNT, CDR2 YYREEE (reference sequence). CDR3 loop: CASSADRGYSYTF. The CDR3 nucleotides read TGTGCCAGCAGCGCGGACAGGGGCTATAGCTACACCTTC.

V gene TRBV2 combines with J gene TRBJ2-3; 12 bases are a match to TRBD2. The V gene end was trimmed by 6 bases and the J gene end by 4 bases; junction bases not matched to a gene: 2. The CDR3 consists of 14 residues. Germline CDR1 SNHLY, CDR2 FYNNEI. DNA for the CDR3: TGTGCCAGCAGCCTAGCGGGGGGGCCAGATACGCAGTATTTT. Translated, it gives CASSLAGGPDTQYF.

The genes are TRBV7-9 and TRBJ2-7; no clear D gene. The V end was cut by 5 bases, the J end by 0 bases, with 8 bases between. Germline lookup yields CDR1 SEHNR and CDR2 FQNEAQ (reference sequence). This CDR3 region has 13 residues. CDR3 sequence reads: CASSGLISYEQYF. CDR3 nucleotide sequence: TGTGCCAGCAGCGGGCTGATCTCCTACGAGCAGTACTTC.

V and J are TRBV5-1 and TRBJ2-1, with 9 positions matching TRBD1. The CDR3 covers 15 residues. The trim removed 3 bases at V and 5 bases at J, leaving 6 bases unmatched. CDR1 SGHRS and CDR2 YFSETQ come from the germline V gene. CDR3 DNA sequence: TGCGCCAGCAGCTCGGGGGACAGGGATGACAATGAGCAGTTCTTC. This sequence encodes CASSSGDRDDNEQFF.

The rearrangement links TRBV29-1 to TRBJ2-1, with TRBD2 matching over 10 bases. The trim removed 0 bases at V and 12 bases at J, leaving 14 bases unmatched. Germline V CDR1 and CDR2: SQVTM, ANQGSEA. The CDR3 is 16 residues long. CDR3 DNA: TGCAGCGTTGAAGACGTTGGCCAGCGGGGGGGCAAGTGGCAGTTCTTC. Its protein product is CSVEDVGQRGGKWQFF.

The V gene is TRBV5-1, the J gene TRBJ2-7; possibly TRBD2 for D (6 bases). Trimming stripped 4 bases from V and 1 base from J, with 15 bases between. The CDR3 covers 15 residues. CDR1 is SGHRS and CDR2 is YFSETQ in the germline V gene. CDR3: CASSPSFGGSYEQYF. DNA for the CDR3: TGCGCCAGCAGCCCCTCTTTTGGAGGGTCCTACGAGCAGTACTTC.

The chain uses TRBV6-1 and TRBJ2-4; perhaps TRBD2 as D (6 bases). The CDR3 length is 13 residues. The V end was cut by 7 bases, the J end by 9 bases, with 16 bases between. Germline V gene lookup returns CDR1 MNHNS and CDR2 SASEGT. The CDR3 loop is CASTSGGVLIQYF. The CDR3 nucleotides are TGTGCCAGCACCTCCGGAGGGGTCCTCATTCAGTACTTC.

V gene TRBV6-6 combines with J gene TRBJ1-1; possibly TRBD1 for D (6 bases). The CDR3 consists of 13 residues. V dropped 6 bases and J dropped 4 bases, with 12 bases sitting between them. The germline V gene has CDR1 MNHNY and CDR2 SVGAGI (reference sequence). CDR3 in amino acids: CASRQGQGTEAFF. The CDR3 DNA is TGTGCCAGCAGACAGGGTCAGGGCACTGAAGCTTTCTTT.

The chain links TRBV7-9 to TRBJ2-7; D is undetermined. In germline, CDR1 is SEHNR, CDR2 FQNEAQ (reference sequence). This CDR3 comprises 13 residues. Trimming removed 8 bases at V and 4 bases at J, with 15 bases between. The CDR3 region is CASQRERTYEQYF. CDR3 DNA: TGTGCCAGCCAGCGAGAAAGAACATACGAGCAGTACTTC.

CDR3 residues: CASSIDRTVAFF. The CDR3 nucleotides are TGTGCCAGTAGTATAGACCGCACGGTAGCTTTCTTT. The rearrangement joins TRBV19 to TRBJ1-1; D gene uncertain. The germline CDR1 and CDR2 sequences are LNHDA and SQIVND (reference sequence). CDR3 size: 12 residues. The V gene lost 0 bases and the J gene lost 10 bases, with 9 bases spanning the gap.

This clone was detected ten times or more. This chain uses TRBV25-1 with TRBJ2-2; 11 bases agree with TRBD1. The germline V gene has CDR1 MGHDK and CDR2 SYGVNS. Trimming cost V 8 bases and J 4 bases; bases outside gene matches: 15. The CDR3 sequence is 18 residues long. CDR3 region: CASRGAIPGQGGTGELFF. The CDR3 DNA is TGTGCCAGCCGTGGGGCCATCCCGGGACAGGGGGGCACCGGGGAGCTGTTTTTT.

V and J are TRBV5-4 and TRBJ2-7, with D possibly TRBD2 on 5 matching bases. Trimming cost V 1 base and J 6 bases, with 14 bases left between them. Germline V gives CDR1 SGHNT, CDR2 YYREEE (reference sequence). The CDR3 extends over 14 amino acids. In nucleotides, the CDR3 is TGTGCCAGCAGCTTGCAAGAAGGAGGAAGCGAGCAGTACTTC. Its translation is CASSLQEGGSEQYF. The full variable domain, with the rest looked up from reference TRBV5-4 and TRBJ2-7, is ETGVTQSPTHLIKTRGQQVTLRCSSQSGHNTVSWYQQALGQGPQFIFQYYREEENGRGNFPPRFSGLQFPNYSSELNVNALELDDSALYLCASSLQEGGSEQYFGPGTRLTVT.

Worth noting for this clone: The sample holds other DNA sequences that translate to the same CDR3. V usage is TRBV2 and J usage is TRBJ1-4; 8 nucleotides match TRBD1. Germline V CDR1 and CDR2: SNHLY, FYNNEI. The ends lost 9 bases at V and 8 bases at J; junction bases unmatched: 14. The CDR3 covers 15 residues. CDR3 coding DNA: TGTGCCAGTACCATCTACGGACAGGGAGGCGAAAAACTGTTTTTT. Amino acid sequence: CASTIYGQGGEKLFF.

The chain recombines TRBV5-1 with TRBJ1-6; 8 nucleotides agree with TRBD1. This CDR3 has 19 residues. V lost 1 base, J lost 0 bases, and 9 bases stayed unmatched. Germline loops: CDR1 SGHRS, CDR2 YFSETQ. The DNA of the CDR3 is TGCGCCAGCAGCTTGACCGGGACAGGTCCGAGCTCCTATAATTCACCCCTCCACTTT. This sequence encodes CASSLTGTGPSSYNSPLHF.

The CDR3 sequence: CASSETRDIPEQYF. The DNA of the CDR3 is TGCGCCAGCAGCGAGACCCGGGACATTCCCGAGCAGTACTTC. The rearrangement joins TRBV5-1 to TRBJ2-7; D is perhaps TRBD1 (6 bases). The V gene lost 4 bases and the J gene lost 6 bases, with 17 bases spanning the gap. The germline V gene encodes CDR1 SGHRS and CDR2 YFSETQ. The CDR3 covers 14 residues.

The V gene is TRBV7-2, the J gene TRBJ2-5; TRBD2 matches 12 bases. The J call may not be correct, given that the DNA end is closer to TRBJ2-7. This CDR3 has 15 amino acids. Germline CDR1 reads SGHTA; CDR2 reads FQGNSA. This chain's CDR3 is CASSGMGLAGYEQYF. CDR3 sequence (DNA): TGTGCCAGCTCAGGGATGGGACTAGCGGGCTACGAGCAGTACTTC.

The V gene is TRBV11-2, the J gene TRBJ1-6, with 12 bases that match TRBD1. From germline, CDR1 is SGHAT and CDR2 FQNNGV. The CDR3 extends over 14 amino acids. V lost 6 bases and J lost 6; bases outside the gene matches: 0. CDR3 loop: CASRGQGANSPLHF. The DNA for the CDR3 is TGTGCCAGCAGGGGACAGGGGGCTAATTCACCCCTCCACTTT. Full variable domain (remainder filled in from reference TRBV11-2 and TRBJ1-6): EAGVAQSPRYKIIEKRQSVAFWCNPISGHATLYWYQQILGQGPKLLIQFQNNGVVDDSQLPKDRFSAERLKGVDSTLKIQPAKLEDSAVYLCASRGQGANSPLHFGNGTRLTVT.

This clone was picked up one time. The CDR3 loop is CASSRGGLPDTQYF. The CDR3 DNA is TGTGCCAGCAGCCGGGGGGGGCTGCCAGATACGCAGTATTTT. The V and J genes are TRBV27 and TRBJ2-3; 8 nucleotides align to TRBD2. J lost 4 bases, V lost 6 bases, and 6 bases had no gene match. The CDR3 is 14 amino acids. Germline CDR1 and CDR2: MNHEY and SMNVEV (reference sequence).

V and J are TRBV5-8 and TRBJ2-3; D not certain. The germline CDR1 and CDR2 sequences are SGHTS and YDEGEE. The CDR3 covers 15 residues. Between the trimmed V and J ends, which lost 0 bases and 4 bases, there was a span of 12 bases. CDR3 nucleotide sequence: TGTGCCAGCAGCTTGGGGTCTGACATTTCAGATACGCAGTATTTT. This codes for CASSLGSDISDTQYF.

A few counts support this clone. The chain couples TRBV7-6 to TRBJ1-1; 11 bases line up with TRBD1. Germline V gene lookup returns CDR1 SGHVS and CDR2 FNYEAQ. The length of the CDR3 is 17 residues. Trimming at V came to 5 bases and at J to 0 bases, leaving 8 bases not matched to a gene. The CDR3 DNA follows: TGTGCCAGCAGCAAGGGACAGGGGGGATCGATGAACACTGAAGCTTTCTTT. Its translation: CASSKGQGGSMNTEAFF.

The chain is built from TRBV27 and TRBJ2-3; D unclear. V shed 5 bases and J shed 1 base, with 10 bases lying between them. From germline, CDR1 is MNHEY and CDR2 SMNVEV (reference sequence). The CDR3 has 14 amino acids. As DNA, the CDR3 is TGTGCCAGCAGTGCCCGGTTAGGCACAGATACGCAGTATTTT. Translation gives CASSARLGTDTQYF.

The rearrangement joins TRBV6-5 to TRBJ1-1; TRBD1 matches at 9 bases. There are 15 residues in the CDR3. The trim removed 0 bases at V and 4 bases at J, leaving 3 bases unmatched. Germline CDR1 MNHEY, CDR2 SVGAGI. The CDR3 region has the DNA TGTGCCAGCAGTTACTCTACAGGGGGCGGCACTGAAGCTTTCTTT. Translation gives CASSYSTGGGTEAFF.

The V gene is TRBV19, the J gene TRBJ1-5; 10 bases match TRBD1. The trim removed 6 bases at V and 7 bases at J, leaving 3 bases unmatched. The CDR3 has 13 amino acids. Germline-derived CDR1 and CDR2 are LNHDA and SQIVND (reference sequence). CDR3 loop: CASRGQGGQPQHF. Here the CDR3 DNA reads TGTGCCAGTAGAGGACAGGGGGGACAGCCCCAGCATTTT.

The CDR3 is CASSYTNTGELFF. The CDR3 region has the DNA TGTGCCAGCAGTTATACGAACACCGGGGAGCTGTTTTTT. V usage is TRBV6-1 and J usage is TRBJ2-2; D ambiguous. This CDR3 comprises 13 residues. V was clipped by 5 bases and J by 0 bases, with 4 bases between them. Germline assignment: CDR1 MNHNS and CDR2 SASEGT.

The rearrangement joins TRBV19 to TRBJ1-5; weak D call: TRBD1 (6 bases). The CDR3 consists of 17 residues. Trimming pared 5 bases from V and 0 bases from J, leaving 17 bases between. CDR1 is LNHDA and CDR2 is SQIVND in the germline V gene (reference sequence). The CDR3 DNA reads TGTGCCAGTAGTCAGTTCAAGGACAGTCATAGCAATCAGCCCCAGCATTTT. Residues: CASSQFKDSHSNQPQHF.

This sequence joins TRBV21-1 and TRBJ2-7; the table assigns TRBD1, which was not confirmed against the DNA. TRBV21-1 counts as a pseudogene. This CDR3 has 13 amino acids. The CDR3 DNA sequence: TGTGCCAGCAGCCCTACAGTCTCCTACGAGCAGTACTTC. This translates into CASSPTVSYEQYF.

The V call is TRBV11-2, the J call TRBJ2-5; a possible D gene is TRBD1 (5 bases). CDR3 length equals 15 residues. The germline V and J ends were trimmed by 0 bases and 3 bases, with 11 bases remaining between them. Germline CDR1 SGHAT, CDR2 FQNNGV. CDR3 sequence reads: CASSLDLGPEETQYF. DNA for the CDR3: TGTGCCAGCAGCTTAGATCTGGGGCCAGAAGAGACCCAGTACTTC.

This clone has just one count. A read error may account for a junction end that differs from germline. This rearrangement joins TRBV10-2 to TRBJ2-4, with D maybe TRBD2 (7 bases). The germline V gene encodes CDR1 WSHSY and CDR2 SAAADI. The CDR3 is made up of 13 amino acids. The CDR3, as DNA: TGCGCCAGCAGTGAGGGGGGAAGGGGGGGGGCCCACTTC. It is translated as CASSEGGRGGAHF.

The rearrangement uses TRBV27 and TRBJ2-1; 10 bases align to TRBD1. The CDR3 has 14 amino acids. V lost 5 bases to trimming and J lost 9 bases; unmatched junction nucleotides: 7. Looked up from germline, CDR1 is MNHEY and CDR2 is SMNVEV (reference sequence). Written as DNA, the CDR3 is TGTGCCAGCAGTGCGGGACAGGGGAGAGGTGAGCAGTTCTTC. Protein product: CASSAGQGRGEQFF.

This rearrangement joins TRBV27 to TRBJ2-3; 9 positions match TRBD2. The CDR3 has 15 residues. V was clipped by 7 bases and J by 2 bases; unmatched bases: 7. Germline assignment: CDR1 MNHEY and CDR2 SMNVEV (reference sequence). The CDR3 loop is CASNLSGGTTDTQYF. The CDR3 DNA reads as TGTGCCAGCAACCTGAGCGGGGGGACCACAGATACGCAGTATTTT.

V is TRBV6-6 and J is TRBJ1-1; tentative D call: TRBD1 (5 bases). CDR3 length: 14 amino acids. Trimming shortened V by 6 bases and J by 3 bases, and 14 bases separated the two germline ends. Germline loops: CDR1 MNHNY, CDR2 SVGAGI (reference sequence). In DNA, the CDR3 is TGTGCCAGCAGGGGCTTTCTCAGGGACACTGAAGCTTTCTTT. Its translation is CASRGFLRDTEAFF.